This TCR beta chain was captured in a study of cytomegalovirus exposure and HLA in healthy donors. Study-wide points: In a later analysis, common viral pathogens appeared linked to several of the most significant clusters.

The PCR was carried out with 60 Vbeta primers and 13 Jbeta primers. Using immunoSEQ multiplex PCR, the repertoire was profiled, and TCRdb retains in-frame clones only, with some absent. The sample shows some 150,000 clones, 79% of them seen only once. The CDR3 loop spans 15 amino acids. V dropped 5 bases and J dropped 7; count of bases not matched to a gene: 13. Germline CDR1 is SGHTA and CDR2 is FQGNSA. As regards this clone: Its matching antigen is unknown.

The rearrangement uses TRBV7-2 and TRBJ1-2, with 7 bases lining up with TRBD1. The clonotype comes from a male donor in good health and CMV-seronegative. Source material: PBMCs. The CDR3 protein is CASSPRVRQGGGYTF. In nucleotides, the CDR3 is TGTGCCAGCAGCCCCAGGGTACGACAGGGCGGTGGCTACACCTTC.